The 27 T cell receptor beta chains below all came from one sample that was sequenced in a study of neurological immune-mediated disorders. TCRdb recomputed calls from the 5' RACE reads with MiXCR, one row per CDR3 protein. The table records about 36,000 distinct CDR3 sequences, over 8.5% of them present only once. As to time point: technical triplicate 1. The sample taken for sequencing was PBMCs. The receptor set was obtained from a man between 60 and 75 years old with HTLV-1-associated myelopathy (HAM/TSP).

V gene TRBV5-1 combines with J gene TRBJ2-2; D not resolved. The CDR3 runs 13 residues. The V gene lost 2 bases and the J gene lost 5 bases, with 7 bases spanning the gap. CDR1 is SGHRS and CDR2 is YFSETQ in the germline V gene. CDR3 protein: CASSLHGTGELFF. In nucleotides, the CDR3 is TGCGCCAGCAGCTTACATGGTACCGGGGAGCTGTTTTTT.

This clonotype was detected only once. The V call is TRBV5-1, the J call TRBJ2-1, with a weak D call TRBD2 (5 bases). CDR1 is SGHRS and CDR2 is YFSETQ in the germline V gene. CDR3 length: 15 residues. Deletions cut 2 bases from V and 8 bases from J, with 17 bases between. The CDR3 sequence is CASSFFAGHMDEQFF. The CDR3, as DNA: TGCGCCAGCAGCTTTTTTGCGGGCCATATGGATGAGCAGTTCTTC.

In this sample, this clonotype turned up many times. The chain uses TRBV5-1 and TRBJ2-7; weak D call: TRBD1 (7 bases). Germline V lookup: CDR1 SGHRS, CDR2 YFSETQ. The CDR3 totals 14 residues. The V gene lost 3 bases and the J gene lost 2 bases, with 12 bases spanning the gap. The CDR3 spells CASSSEGTAYEQYF. In DNA, the CDR3 is TGCGCCAGCAGCTCGGAGGGGACAGCCTACGAGCAGTACTTC.

This clonotype was observed at least ten times. The chain employs TRBV7-6 and TRBJ2-5; D gene uncertain. CDR3 length: 11 amino acids. Germline loops: CDR1 SGHVS, CDR2 FNYEAQ. V dropped 0 bases and J dropped 9 bases, with 5 bases sitting between them. This CDR3 reads CASSLAGPQYF. CDR3 DNA sequence: TGTGCCAGCAGCTTAGCAGGCCCCCAGTACTTC. The entire variable domain, with the rest obtained from reference TRBV7-6 and TRBJ2-5, is as follows: GAGVSQSPRYKVTKRGQDVALRCDPISGHVSLYWYRQALGQGPEFLTYFNYEAQQDKSGLPNDRFSAERPEGSISTLTIQRTEQRDSAMYRCASSLAGPQYFGPGTRLLVL.

This clonotype has ten or more counts. This chain connects TRBV29-1 to TRBJ2-2; D gene uncertain. Germline CDR1 and CDR2: SQVTM and ANQGSEA. Between the trimmed V and J ends, which lost 5 bases and 10 bases, there was a span of 23 bases. The CDR3 sequence is 15 residues long. CDR3 loop: CSVPEPGSTLAELFF. CDR3 bases: TGCAGCGTTCCCGAGCCAGGAAGCACCCTCGCGGAGCTGTTTTTT.

This clonotype came up many times. The V gene is TRBV7-6, the J gene TRBJ1-2; D is ambiguous. Germline loops: CDR1 SGHVS, CDR2 FNYEAQ. V dropped 5 bases and J dropped 8 bases, with 15 bases sitting between them. This CDR3 comprises 13 residues. CDR3 nucleotides: TGTGCCAGCAGCGCATCTCGGGTTGACGGCTACACCTTC. Protein sequence: CASSASRVDGYTF.

This clonotype was seen repeatedly, ten times or more. This chain connects TRBV12-3 or TRBV12-4 to TRBJ2-5, with TRBD2 matching over 11 bases. The CDR3 loop spans 17 amino acids. Trimming removed 6 bases from V and 3 bases from J; junction bases left unmatched: 12. CDR3 nucleotides: TGTGCCAGCAGCCCAGGATTTAGCGGGAGGGCCGAAGAGACCCAGTACTTC. Residues: CASSPGFSGRAEETQYF.

Many counts were recorded for this clonotype. The chain carries TRBV5-1 and TRBJ2-7, with 10 bases that match TRBD2. V trimming: 3 bases; J trimming: 5 bases; junction bases outside the gene matches: 14. Per the germline V gene, CDR1 is SGHRS and CDR2 is YFSETQ. The CDR3 consists of 17 residues. The CDR3 DNA reads TGCGCCAGCAGCTCTGGGTTGGGGACTAGCGATCGTAACGAGCAGTACTTC. This gives the protein CASSSGLGTSDRNEQYF.

The table lists this clonotype with a few counts. The gene calls are TRBV4-1 and TRBJ1-1, with TRBD1 as a possible D gene (5 bases). Germline CDR1 is MGHRA and CDR2 is YSYEKL. This CDR3 region has 14 residues. V dropped 3 bases and J dropped 2 bases, with 10 bases sitting between them. CDR3 nucleotide sequence: TGCGCCAGCAGCCAGACAGCAATCAACACTGAAGCTTTCTTT. This sequence encodes CASSQTAINTEAFF.

This clonotype was seen repeatedly, ten times or more. V gene TRBV5-1 combines with J gene TRBJ2-7; 10 bases align to TRBD1. V was pared by 4 bases and J by 0 bases, with 13 bases of the junction left unmatched. Germline V lookup: CDR1 SGHRS, CDR2 YFSETQ. The CDR3 runs to 18 residues. CDR3 amino acids: CASSPGGTGVSSSYEQYF. CDR3 sequence (DNA): TGCGCCAGCAGCCCGGGAGGGACAGGGGTTTCGAGCTCCTACGAGCAGTACTTC.

This clonotype was counted once. The rearrangement links TRBV2 to TRBJ1-5; a weak D match, TRBD1 (6 bases). CDR1 is SNHLY and CDR2 is FYNNEI in the germline V gene. This CDR3 region has 14 residues. CDR3 DNA: TGTACCATCAGTGGTGGGACATTCCAATCACCCCAGCATTTT. Translation gives CTISGGTFQSPQHF.

By share of the sample, this clonotype is medium-sized. J is TRBJ2-7 and V is TRBV20-1; 7 bases match TRBD2. The V segment lost 7 bases and the J segment 3 bases; nucleotides outside the gene matches: 12. The germline V gene encodes CDR1 DFQATT and CDR2 SNEGSKA (reference sequence). CDR3 length equals 14 residues. The CDR3 region is CSVVPSGTVYEQYF. For the CDR3, the DNA is TGCAGTGTCGTTCCGAGCGGGACCGTCTACGAGCAGTACTTC.

The table lists this clonotype with a few counts. The chain employs TRBV5-1 and TRBJ2-7; D not resolved. The CDR3 length is 13 residues. V shed 3 bases and J shed 3 bases, with 10 bases lying between them. The germline CDR1 and CDR2 sequences are SGHRS and YFSETQ. CDR3 protein: CASSSDPFYEQYF. CDR3 DNA sequence: TGCGCCAGCAGCTCCGACCCTTTCTACGAGCAGTACTTC.

Of note for this clonotype: One end of the junction does not line up with germline, which may come from a read error. V usage is TRBV5-1 and J usage is TRBJ1-1, with 8 bases aligning to TRBD1. CDR1 and CDR2 (germline): SGHRS, YFSETQ. The CDR3 loop spans 18 amino acids. This CDR3 reads CASSLSGRGRGSGTEALF. DNA for the CDR3: TGCGCCAGTAGCTTGTCCGGCAGGGGGCGCGGATCGGGCACGGAAGCTTTATTT.

Note on this clonotype: Germline and junction disagree at one end, which may indicate a read error. V gene TRBV7-7 combines with J gene TRBJ2-2; no reliable D call. Per the germline V gene, CDR1 is SSHAT and CDR2 is FNYEAQ (reference sequence). The CDR3 length is 14 residues. The DNA for the CDR3 is TGTGCTAGCAGCTCCGGGTCCTGCACCCGGGAGCTGTTTTTT. This sequence encodes CASSSGSCTRELFF.

The chain recombines TRBV30 with TRBJ2-1; D possibly uses TRBD1 or TRBD2 (5 bases each). The CDR3 has 15 amino acids. V lost 2 bases, J lost 3 bases, and 14 bases lay in between. Germline values: CDR1 GTSNPN, CDR2 SVGIG (reference sequence). The CDR3 sequence: CAWSPTRGYYNEQFF. The CDR3 DNA reads TGTGCCTGGAGTCCCACGAGGGGATACTACAATGAGCAGTTCTTC.

This clonotype was seen many times. This sequence joins TRBV9 and TRBJ1-1; no clear D gene. Trimming took 2 bases from V and 4 from J, leaving 15 bases between them. CDR3 length: 15 amino acids. From germline, CDR1 is SGDLS and CDR2 YYNGEE. Here the CDR3 reads CASSVRGGIGTEAFF. The DNA for the CDR3 is TGTGCCAGCAGCGTCCGGGGAGGGATAGGCACTGAAGCTTTCTTT.

This clonotype was seen at least ten times. The chain's CDR3 is CASSLAVMGTGGPDTQYF. The CDR3, as DNA: TGTGCCAGCAGCTTAGCGGTAATGGGGACAGGGGGACCAGATACGCAGTATTTT. This rearrangement joins TRBV7-6 to TRBJ2-3; 11 nucleotides match TRBD1. J gave up 4 bases and V 0 bases, and 9 bases lay outside the gene matches. Germline values: CDR1 SGHVS, CDR2 FNYEAQ. This CDR3 is 18 amino acids long.

This clonotype was recorded many times. The chain couples TRBV28 to TRBJ2-7; D possibly corresponds to TRBD2 (6 bases). The V and J ends lost 6 bases and 3 bases respectively, with 12 bases between them. Germline V CDR1 and CDR2: MDHEN, SYDVKM. The CDR3 length is 13 residues. The CDR3 coding sequence is TGTGCCAGCAGCCCTGGGACTGTCTACGAGCAGTACTTC. Residues: CASSPGTVYEQYF.

This clonotype was observed at least ten times. V gene TRBV5-1 combines with J gene TRBJ2-1, with 7 bases aligning to TRBD2. The germline V gene has CDR1 SGHRS and CDR2 YFSETQ. This CDR3 is built from 15 residues. The trim removed 2 bases at V and 7 bases at J, leaving 9 bases unmatched. CDR3 loop: CASSLGAGSENEQFF. The CDR3, as DNA: TGCGCCAGCAGCTTAGGAGCGGGATCGGAAAATGAGCAGTTCTTC.

At least ten counts were recorded for this clonotype. The V call is TRBV3-1, the J call TRBJ1-3; D unclear. The V gene lost 2 bases and the J gene lost 1 base, with 9 bases spanning the gap. Germline V CDR1 and CDR2: LGHDT, YNNKEL (reference sequence). This CDR3 is 15 amino acids long. The CDR3 region has the DNA TGTGCCAGCAGCCAAACCCCGGGATCTGGAAACACCATATATTTT. This codes for CASSQTPGSGNTIYF.

This clonotype was counted many times. This chain joins TRBV3-1 and TRBJ2-1; a weak D match, TRBD2 (5 bases). The germline V gene encodes CDR1 LGHDT and CDR2 YNNKEL (reference sequence). This CDR3 is 18 amino acids long. V lost 9 bases to trimming and J lost 1 base, with 25 bases between them. The CDR3 loop is CASTGPRRSPGSYNEQFF. CDR3 DNA sequence: TGTGCCAGTACCGGGCCCCGCCGCTCTCCGGGGTCCTACAATGAGCAGTTCTTC.

The chain joins TRBV12-3 or TRBV12-4 to TRBJ2-2, with 9 bases fitting TRBD2. The junction had 6 bases not matched to a gene; V was cut back by 5 bases and J by 5 bases. CDR3 length: 15 amino acids. CDR3 in amino acids: CASSAGLARTGELFF. In DNA, the CDR3 is TGTGCCAGCAGTGCCGGACTAGCGAGGACCGGGGAGCTGTTTTTT.

This clonotype was observed at least ten times. The J gene is TRBJ1-4, the V gene TRBV20-1; 7 bases align to TRBD1. J was trimmed by 1 base and V by 0 bases; bases with no gene match: 2. The CDR3 totals 15 residues. CDR1 is DFQATT, CDR2 SNEGSKA, per germline (reference sequence). CDR3 region: CSARDRQGTNEKLFF. The CDR3 nucleotides are TGCAGTGCTAGAGATCGACAGGGAACTAATGAAAAACTGTTTTTT.

There are many counts of this clonotype. The chain recombines TRBV9 with TRBJ2-3; TRBD1 aligns across 7 bases. J was trimmed by 2 bases and V by 4 bases; bases with no gene match: 7. Germline V gene data show CDR1 as SGDLS and CDR2 as YYNGEE. This CDR3 is 15 amino acids long. CDR3 loop: CASSSRQGVTDTQYF. The CDR3, as DNA: TGTGCCAGCAGCTCCAGACAGGGAGTCACAGATACGCAGTATTTT.

This clonotype was detected ten times or more. V gene TRBV4-2 combines with J gene TRBJ2-2; the match to TRBD1 covers 9 bases. Trimming at V came to 3 bases and at J to 15 bases, leaving 8 bases not matched to a gene. Germline-derived CDR1 and CDR2 are LGHNA and YNFKEQ. This CDR3 contains 13 residues. The CDR3 coding sequence is TGTGCCAGCAGCCAGTTCGACAGGGGGACGTTGTTTTTT. Its translation is CASSQFDRGTLFF.

This clonotype was seen ten or more times. The V call is TRBV7-2, the J call TRBJ2-1, with TRBD2 matching 7 bases. This CDR3 is 15 amino acids long. The germline V gene has CDR1 SGHTA and CDR2 FQGNSA. J gave up 5 bases and V 5 bases, and 9 bases lay outside the gene matches. DNA of the CDR3: TGTGCCAGCAGCCCAAGACTAGCTGGAAACAATGAGCAGTTCTTC. Protein sequence: CASSPRLAGNNEQFF.